The present entry profiles one T cell receptor (beta chain) with its context. Its antigen remains unknown. The trim removed 6 bases at V and 0 bases at J, leaving 9 bases unmatched. Germline CDR1 and CDR2: KGHSH and LQKENI. CDR3 length equals 16 residues. This sample is part of a study of regulatory dendritic cells for organ transplantation. Study-level points and caveats: Naive T cells showed high diversity, memory cells less, memory CD8+ least. Regulatory dendritic cells appeared to expand memory CD8+ clones less than mature ones.

Profiling relied on immunoSEQ multiplex PCR, and the TCRdb table lists in-frame clones only, not all of them. The data contain 30,000 to 40,000 clones, about 89% of them singletons. The clonotype was recovered from a human donor in good health. The chain has TRBV18 and TRBJ2-3, with TRBD2 matching over 7 bases. Sequenced input: naive CD4+ T cells from blood. Subset meaning: CD45RA+ naive T cells. CDR3 sequence reads: CASSPTGGPSTDTQYF. The CDR3 DNA is TGTGCCAGCTCGCCAACGGGGGGACCTAGCACAGATACGCAGTATTTT.